This record looks at one T cell receptor (beta chain) sequence and its context. With 5 bases removed from V and 6 bases from J, the gap between germline ends came to 20 bases. The length of the CDR3 is 15 residues. Germline-derived CDR1 and CDR2 are SGHAT and FQNNGV. A second roughly 6 to 11 cycle PCR used barcoded and J-beta primers. Each CDR3 protein is one row after TCRdb ran MiXCR on the 5' RACE reads. The table lists more than 1,400,000 distinct CDR3 sequences, 42% of them singletons. The data belong to a study of blood T cells in healthy people across ages. V gene TRBV11-2 combines with J gene TRBJ2-7; possible D gene TRBD1, 5 bases. The source material was blood. The receptor was isolated from a young woman in good health. The CDR3 nucleotides read TGTGCCAGCAGCCACAGTAGGGGCAGGGTGTGCGAGCAGTACTTC. Its translation: CASSHSRGRVCEQYF.